A selection of T cell receptor beta chains follows, all from one sample in a study of shared clonotypes between healthy human individuals. Assay used: immunoSEQ multiplex PCR; TCRdb lists only in-frame clones, some missing. The sample holds 950,000 to 1,100,000 clones; more than 75% are singletons and the top ten take more than 0.55%. Material: memory CD4+ T cells from PBMCs. The receptors derive from a man younger than 35 in good health. Some clones in this sample may be carry-over from other donors' samples. Both conserved end residues are part of each CDR3. Each record gives: J gene, V gene, clone size, D gene, CDR3 DNA, CDR3 protein. D genes are given only for firm matches. Only some rows state a clone size, as once, few, many or a class for expanded clones.

TRBJ2-7 | TRBV28 | once | NA | TGTGCCAGCCTTAAGTCGGGACTGGTATACGAGCAGTACTTC | CASLKSGLVYEQYF
TRBJ2-7 | TRBV28 | NA | TRBD2 | TGTGCCAGCAGGAGCGGGAGATTTGAGCAGTACTTC | CASRSGRFEQYF
TRBJ2-1 | TRBV5-1 | NA | TRBD2 | TGCGCCAGCAGCCCGCGGACTAGCGACAATGAGCAGTTCTTC | CASSPRTSDNEQFF
TRBJ1-2 | TRBV27 | NA | NA | TGTGCCAGCAGTTCTATCTCGACAGGACTATACACCTTC | CASSSISTGLYTF
TRBJ2-1 | TRBV7-8 | once | NA | TGTGCCAGCAGCTTACGCGAGACTAGTATCGATGAGCAGTTCTTC | CASSLRETSIDEQFF
TRBJ1-5 | TRBV19 | NA | NA | TGTGCCAGTAGTATCTACACTGCGAATCAGCCCCAGCATTTT | CASSIYTANQPQHF
TRBJ1-4 | TRBV6-5 | many | NA | TGTGCCAGCAGTTACAGGGGAGGGGAAAAACTGTTTTTT | CASSYRGGEKLFF
TRBJ1-1 | TRBV4-2 | NA | TRBD1 | TGTGCCAGCAGCCAAACGACAGGGCGGCACACTGAAGCTTTCTTT | CASSQTTGRHTEAFF
TRBJ2-3 | TRBV6-4 | few | NA | TGTGCCAGCAGTGATTTCGGCAGCGGCGAGACTGGGACGCAGTATTTT | CASSDFGSGETGTQYF
TRBJ2-7 | TRBV7-2 | NA | NA | TGTGCCAGCAGCTTAATTCTGGGGAATCTCTACGAGCAGTACTTC | CASSLILGNLYEQYF
TRBJ2-2 | TRBV18 | NA | NA | TGTGCCAGCTCACCACGGGTGAACACCGGGGAGCTGTTTTTT | CASSPRVNTGELFF
TRBJ1-5 | TRBV18 | NA | NA | TGTGCCAGCTCACCGGTTGGGTTCAATCAGCCCCAGCATTTT | CASSPVGFNQPQHF
TRBJ2-7 | TRBV27 | once | NA | TGTGCCAGCAGTGGAGGGGGCTACGAGCAGTACTTC | CASSGGGYEQYF
TRBJ2-2 | TRBV21-1 | NA | NA | TGTGCCAGCAGCACTACTAGCGGGAGATTCCCCGGGGAGCTGTTTTTT | CASSTTSGRFPGELFF
TRBJ2-7 | TRBV7-2 | NA | NA | TGTGCCAGCAGCTTAGGCGGCGGAAAAGCCTACGAGCAGTACTTC | CASSLGGGKAYEQYF
TRBJ2-3 | TRBV6-6 | few | NA | TGTGCCAGCAGTTTGGTAGCTCTCCCCGATACGCAGTATTTT | CASSLVALPDTQYF
TRBJ2-1 | TRBV28 | NA | NA | TGTGCCAGCAGTTTACGACTTACAGTGGCAGGCGGCTCCTACAATGAGCAGTTCTTC | CASSLRLTVAGGSYNEQFF
TRBJ2-3 | TRBV7-9 | NA | NA | TGTGCCAGCAGCTCCAACACATGGACTAGCACAGATACGCAGTATTTT | CASSSNTWTSTDTQYF
TRBJ2-1 | TRBV30 | NA | TRBD2 | TGTGCCTGGAGTGCCGGATGGGCTAGCGGGAGAACCTACAATGAGCAGTTCTTC | CAWSAGWASGRTYNEQFF
TRBJ2-1 | TRBV19 | NA | TRBD1 | TGTGCCAGTACCGGGACAGCCTATGAGCAGTTCTTC | CASTGTAYEQFF
TRBJ2-1 | TRBV6-1 | NA | TRBD2 | TGTGCCAGCAGTGAACCTGGGACTAGCAATGAGCAGTTCTTC | CASSEPGTSNEQFF
TRBJ1-5 | TRBV5-1 | NA | NA | TGCGCCAGCAGCTTGGCCGGGATCTCGGATCAGCCCCAGCATTTT | CASSLAGISDQPQHF
TRBJ2-3 | TRBV2 | NA | NA | TGTGCCAGCAGTGAATCAGGGTGGGGAGATACGCAGTATTTT | CASSESGWGDTQYF
TRBJ1-5 | TRBV15 | NA | TRBD1 | TGTGCCACCAGCAGACAACAGGGGATGAGCAATCAGCCCCAGCATTTT | CATSRQQGMSNQPQHF
TRBJ2-7 | TRBV7-2 | NA | TRBD2 | TGTGCCAGCAGCCGTTACGGACTAGCGGGAGGGCGTGACGAGCAGTACTTC | CASSRYGLAGGRDEQYF
TRBJ2-6 | TRBV6-5 | NA | NA | TGTGCCAGCAGTTACGAACAGGGAGGTGGGGCCAACGTCCTGACTTTC | CASSYEQGGGANVLTF
TRBJ1-1 | TRBV19 | few | NA | TGTGCCAGTAGTCTAGGGGGGATCACTGAAGCTTTCTTT | CASSLGGITEAFF
TRBJ1-5 | TRBV2 | few | NA | TGTGCCAGCGGGACCAATCAGCCCCAGCATTTT | CASGTNQPQHF
TRBJ1-2 | TRBV7-2 | NA | TRBD1 | TGTGCCAGCAGCTTAGATCCAGGGGGCTTCCCAAGGAGGTTC | CASSLDPGGFPRRF
TRBJ2-7 | TRBV7-2 | NA | NA | TGTGCCAGCAGCTTAGCGCTCGGACCATTATACGAGCAGTACTTC | CASSLALGPLYEQYF
TRBJ1-3 | TRBV7-2 | NA | NA | TGTGCCAGCAGCCCCCCCCTCGGGTTAGGAAACACCATATATTTT | CASSPPLGLGNTIYF
TRBJ1-2 | TRBV2 | NA | NA | TGTGCCAGCAGCGGGACTGCCTATGGCTACACCTTC | CASSGTAYGYTF
TRBJ2-3 | TRBV10-3 | NA | TRBD1 | TGTGCCACCGAGGACAGGGTTGTAGATACGCAGTATTTT | CATEDRVVDTQYF
TRBJ2-1 | TRBV29-1 | NA | NA | TGCAGCGTTGAAGACGGCAGGGGCTATGAGCAGTTCTTC | CSVEDGRGYEQFF
TRBJ2-3 | TRBV15 | NA | NA | TGTGCCACCAGCAGGGTGGTAGGGGAAGATACGCAGTATTTT | CATSRVVGEDTQYF
TRBJ2-3 | TRBV5-4 | NA | NA | TGTGCCAGCAGCTACACAACCGGGGTGGCAGATACGCAGTATTTT | CASSYTTGVADTQYF
TRBJ1-5 | TRBV18 | NA | NA | TGTGCCAGCTCACCAGTTTGGCGGGGTGGCAATCAGCCCCAGCATTTT | CASSPVWRGGNQPQHF
TRBJ2-7 | TRBV27 | NA | NA | TGTGCCAGCAGTTCACTACTAGTCTTGGGCGAGCAGTACTTC | CASSSLLVLGEQYF
TRBJ1-4 | TRBV28 | NA | NA | TGTGCCAGCAGCCGACAAGGGGGGGCGCTGAGTAGGGAAAAACTGTTTTTT | CASSRQGGALSREKLFF
TRBJ2-1 | TRBV9 | NA | NA | TGTGCCAGCAGCGTAGGGTCGGTCAATGAGCAGTTCTTC | CASSVGSVNEQFF
TRBJ2-1 | TRBV7-2 | NA | TRBD2 | TGTGCCAGCAGCTTAGAGGTAGCGGGAATGAATGAGCAGTTCTTC | CASSLEVAGMNEQFF
TRBJ1-2 | TRBV19 | few | NA | TGTGCCAGCAGGGACCTTTGGTATGGCTACACCTTC | CASRDLWYGYTF
TRBJ2-7 | TRBV5-1 | NA | NA | TGCGCCAGCAGCGCCCGGCGGCAGGACGCCTACGAGCAGTACTTC | CASSARRQDAYEQYF
TRBJ2-5 | TRBV5-4 | few | TRBD1 | TGTGCCAGCAGCCGTAGACAGGGGGCGCGGGAGACCCAGTACTTC | CASSRRQGARETQYF
TRBJ1-4 | TRBV10-3 | NA | NA | TGTGCCATCAGTGAGTCAACAGGCCCTAATGAAAAACTGTTTTTT | CAISESTGPNEKLFF
TRBJ2-1 | TRBV25-1 | NA | NA | TGTGCCAGCAGTCTTACACAGGGCCTCGGGATCAATGAGCAGTTCTTC | CASSLTQGLGINEQFF